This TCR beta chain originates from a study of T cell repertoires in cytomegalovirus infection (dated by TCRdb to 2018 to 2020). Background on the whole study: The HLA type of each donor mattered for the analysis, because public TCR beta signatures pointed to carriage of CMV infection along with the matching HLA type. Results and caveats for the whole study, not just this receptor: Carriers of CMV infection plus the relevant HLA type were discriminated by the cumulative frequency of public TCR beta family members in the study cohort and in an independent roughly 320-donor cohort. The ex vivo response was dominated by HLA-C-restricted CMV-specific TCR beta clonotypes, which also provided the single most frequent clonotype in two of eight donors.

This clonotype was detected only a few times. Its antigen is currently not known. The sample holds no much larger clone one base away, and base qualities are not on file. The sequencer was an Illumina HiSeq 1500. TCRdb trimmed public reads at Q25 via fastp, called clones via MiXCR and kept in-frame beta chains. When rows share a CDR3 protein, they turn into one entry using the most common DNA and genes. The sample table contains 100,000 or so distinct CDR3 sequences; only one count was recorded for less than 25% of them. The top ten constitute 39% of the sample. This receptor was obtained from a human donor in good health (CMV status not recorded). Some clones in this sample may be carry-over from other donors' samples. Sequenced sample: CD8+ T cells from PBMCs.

The CDR3 amino acid sequence is: CASSSRTSGLTDTQYF. The nucleotides are TGTGCCAGCAGTTCCCGGACTAGCGGCCTCACAGATACGCAGTATTTT. In this chain, TRBV12-3 or TRBV12-4 is recombined with TRBJ2-3; TRBD2 fits 10 bases in the junction. V ends up 4 bases short and J 2 bases short, with an unmatched junction base count of 6. The CDR3 measures 16 amino acids from cysteine to phenylalanine. Only CDR3 DNA remains: 48 bases, in frame from the first base.